The rows below give T cell receptor beta chains drawn from one sample of a study of blood T cell repertoires in COVID-19. Assay used: immunoSEQ multiplex PCR; TCRdb lists only in-frame clones, some missing. Among roughly 130,000 clones listed, around four fifths were seen once. Sequenced sample: peripheral blood. Source of these receptors: a man aged 55 to 70 with active or convalescent COVID-19. Each CDR3 is given with its conserved first and last residue. Fields, in order: clone size, V gene, J gene, D gene, CDR3 DNA, CDR3 protein. The D gene is left open where the match is weak. Some rows have no size entry. The others give once, few or many, or a class for an expanded clone.

clone_size: .; v_call: TRBV7-6; j_call: TRBJ2-1; d_call: TRBD1; cdr3_nt: TGTGCCAGCAGCCCCGGACAGGGGACCTACAATGAGCAGTTCTTC; cdr3_aa: CASSPGQGTYNEQFF
clone_size: once; v_call: TRBV3-1/TRBV3-2; j_call: TRBJ2-7; d_call: .; cdr3_nt: TGTGCCAGCAGCCAAGATGGAAGCGGTTCCTACGAGCAGTACTTC; cdr3_aa: CASSQDGSGSYEQYF
clone_size: .; v_call: TRBV5-6; j_call: TRBJ1-5; d_call: .; cdr3_nt: TGTGCCAGCAGCTTGTCGGGACTACATAGCAATCAGCCCCAGCATTTT; cdr3_aa: CASSLSGLHSNQPQHF
clone_size: .; v_call: TRBV11-3; j_call: TRBJ1-1; d_call: .; cdr3_nt: TGTGCCAGCAGCTTGTTTCGGGGCACTGAAGCTTTCTTT; cdr3_aa: CASSLFRGTEAFF
clone_size: .; v_call: TRBV7-9; j_call: TRBJ2-5; d_call: .; cdr3_nt: TGTGCCAGCAGCTCTACTACTAGAACGGGGGAGACCCAGTACTTC; cdr3_aa: CASSSTTRTGETQYF
clone_size: .; v_call: TRBV28; j_call: TRBJ2-5; d_call: .; cdr3_nt: TGTGCCAGCAGTTTGGAGGGTGGGGAGACCCAGTACTTC; cdr3_aa: CASSLEGGETQYF
clone_size: .; v_call: TRBV25-1; j_call: TRBJ2-7; d_call: .; cdr3_nt: TGTGCCAGCAGTGAATGGACAGCCTACGAGCAGTACTTC; cdr3_aa: CASSEWTAYEQYF
clone_size: many; v_call: TRBV18; j_call: TRBJ2-7; d_call: .; cdr3_nt: TGTGCCAGCTCACCATCGACAGGCTACGAGCAGTACTTC; cdr3_aa: CASSPSTGYEQYF
clone_size: .; v_call: TRBV28; j_call: TRBJ1-2; d_call: TRBD1; cdr3_nt: TGTGCCAGCAGTTCTATCGGGACAGGGGATGATGGCTACACCTTC; cdr3_aa: CASSSIGTGDDGYTF
clone_size: many; v_call: TRBV7-2; j_call: TRBJ1-2; d_call: TRBD1; cdr3_nt: TGTGCCAGCAGCCCCTACAGGGGTGGCTACACCTTC; cdr3_aa: CASSPYRGGYTF
clone_size: once; v_call: TRBV3-1/TRBV3-2; j_call: TRBJ2-4; d_call: TRBD2; cdr3_nt: TGTGCCAGCAGCCAACCGGGACTAGCGGGAAGGAACATTCAGTACTTC; cdr3_aa: CASSQPGLAGRNIQYF
clone_size: .; v_call: TRBV7-2; j_call: TRBJ2-3; d_call: TRBD2; cdr3_nt: TGTGCCAGCAGCTCGTACGGGACTACTAGCACAGATACGCAGTATTTT; cdr3_aa: CASSSYGTTSTDTQYF
clone_size: .; v_call: TRBV6-5; j_call: TRBJ1-2; d_call: TRBD1; cdr3_nt: TGTGCCAGCAGTTACCGACAGGGGGCGCTAGGCTACACCTTC; cdr3_aa: CASSYRQGALGYTF
clone_size: few; v_call: TRBV4-2; j_call: TRBJ1-2; d_call: TRBD1; cdr3_nt: TGTGCCAGCAGCCAATCCCTAACCGGGACAGGGTATGGCTACACCTTC; cdr3_aa: CASSQSLTGTGYGYTF
clone_size: .; v_call: TRBV7-3; j_call: TRBJ2-1; d_call: .; cdr3_nt: TGTGCCAGCAGCTTAGTAGCGGAATACAATGAGCAGTTCTTC; cdr3_aa: CASSLVAEYNEQFF
clone_size: .; v_call: TRBV15; j_call: TRBJ2-1; d_call: .; cdr3_nt: TGTGCCACCAGCAGACCGACTGTCGTAGGGCAGTTCTTC; cdr3_aa: CATSRPTVVGQFF
clone_size: .; v_call: TRBV6-5; j_call: TRBJ2-7; d_call: TRBD1; cdr3_nt: TGTGCCAGCAGTCGTGGGGGGACAGGGACCTACGAGCAGTACTTC; cdr3_aa: CASSRGGTGTYEQYF
clone_size: .; v_call: TRBV28; j_call: TRBJ2-7; d_call: TRBD1; cdr3_nt: TGTGCCAGCAGTCCAACCGGGACAGGGCGCGAGCAGTACTTC; cdr3_aa: CASSPTGTGREQYF
clone_size: .; v_call: TRBV19; j_call: TRBJ2-1; d_call: TRBD2; cdr3_nt: TGTGCCAGTAGTAGGGGCCCGGGGACTAGCGGCCACAATGAGCAGTTCTTC; cdr3_aa: CASSRGPGTSGHNEQFF
clone_size: .; v_call: TRBV19; j_call: TRBJ2-7; d_call: TRBD2; cdr3_nt: TGTGCCAGTAGTATAGCGGCGGTAGCGGGAGCCCTTCTAGGGGACGAGCAGTACTTC; cdr3_aa: CASSIAAVAGALLGDEQYF
clone_size: once; v_call: TRBV15; j_call: TRBJ2-7; d_call: .; cdr3_nt: TGTGCCACCAGCAGAGTTTATAGGAGCGAGCAGTACTTC; cdr3_aa: CATSRVYRSEQYF
clone_size: .; v_call: TRBV18; j_call: TRBJ2-1; d_call: .; cdr3_nt: TGTGCCAGCTCACCCCCCATGCCAGGCGTCTCCTACAATGAGCAGTTCTTC; cdr3_aa: CASSPPMPGVSYNEQFF
clone_size: .; v_call: TRBV3-1/TRBV3-2; j_call: TRBJ2-3; d_call: .; cdr3_nt: TGTGCCAGCAGCCAAGATACCGCGGATACGCAGTATTTT; cdr3_aa: CASSQDTADTQYF
clone_size: .; v_call: TRBV10-3; j_call: TRBJ2-1; d_call: TRBD2; cdr3_nt: TGTGCCATCAGTGGGACTAGCGGGCAATACAATGAGCAGTTCTTC; cdr3_aa: CAISGTSGQYNEQFF
clone_size: .; v_call: TRBV20-1; j_call: TRBJ2-1; d_call: TRBD1; cdr3_nt: TGCAGTGCTAGTGGGACAGTTTCCTACAATGAGCAGTTCTTC; cdr3_aa: CSASGTVSYNEQFF
clone_size: .; v_call: TRBV3-1/TRBV3-2; j_call: TRBJ2-1; d_call: .; cdr3_nt: TGTGCCAGCAGCGCCCGGGGTGAGCAGTTCTTC; cdr3_aa: CASSARGEQFF
clone_size: .; v_call: TRBV5-1; j_call: TRBJ2-4; d_call: .; cdr3_nt: TGCGCCAGCAGCCCCGAACCGGTGAACATTCAGTACTTC; cdr3_aa: CASSPEPVNIQYF
clone_size: .; v_call: TRBV6-5; j_call: TRBJ1-5; d_call: TRBD1; cdr3_nt: TGTGCCAGCAGTACATACAGGGGGCTAGGTCAGCCCCAGCATTTT; cdr3_aa: CASSTYRGLGQPQHF
clone_size: .; v_call: TRBV5-5; j_call: TRBJ2-3; d_call: .; cdr3_nt: TGTGCCAGCAGCCCAGGACTTTCTTTCACAGATACGCAGTATTTT; cdr3_aa: CASSPGLSFTDTQYF
clone_size: .; v_call: TRBV6-5; j_call: TRBJ1-5; d_call: .; cdr3_nt: TGTGCCAGCAGCCCGGGGGGGGAGGGTGGACAGCCCCAGCATTTT; cdr3_aa: CASSPGGEGGQPQHF
clone_size: .; v_call: TRBV7-3; j_call: TRBJ1-2; d_call: .; cdr3_nt: TGTGCCAGCAGCGCGACAGGAGTGGCTGGCTACACCTTC; cdr3_aa: CASSATGVAGYTF
clone_size: .; v_call: TRBV25-1; j_call: TRBJ2-1; d_call: .; cdr3_nt: TGTGCCAGCAGTGAAGAAACCCGAGGGAATGAGCAGTTCTTC; cdr3_aa: CASSEETRGNEQFF
clone_size: .; v_call: TRBV30; j_call: TRBJ2-7; d_call: TRBD1; cdr3_nt: TGTGCCTGGGGCAGAGGGAACAGGGGGCAACACGAGCAGTACTTC; cdr3_aa: CAWGRGNRGQHEQYF
clone_size: few; v_call: TRBV7-2; j_call: TRBJ2-7; d_call: .; cdr3_nt: TGTGCCAGCAGCTCCACCTACGAGCAGTACTTC; cdr3_aa: CASSSTYEQYF
clone_size: .; v_call: TRBV5-4; j_call: TRBJ2-7; d_call: .; cdr3_nt: TGTGCCAGCAGCGTACAGGGACCCCACGAGCAGTACTTC; cdr3_aa: CASSVQGPHEQYF
clone_size: .; v_call: TRBV7-3; j_call: TRBJ2-2; d_call: TRBD2; cdr3_nt: TGTGCCAGCAGCGCACAGGGACTAGCGGACAACACCGGGGAGCTGTTTTTT; cdr3_aa: CASSAQGLADNTGELFF
clone_size: .; v_call: TRBV3-1/TRBV3-2; j_call: TRBJ2-1; d_call: .; cdr3_nt: TGTGCCAGCAGTCCGCCTTACAGGGTGACGCACTCCTACAATGAGCAGTTCTTC; cdr3_aa: CASSPPYRVTHSYNEQFF
clone_size: .; v_call: TRBV4-1; j_call: TRBJ1-2; d_call: .; cdr3_nt: TGCGCCAGCAGCCAAGAGACTGCCGTCTATGGCTACACCTTC; cdr3_aa: CASSQETAVYGYTF
clone_size: .; v_call: TRBV14; j_call: TRBJ2-3; d_call: .; cdr3_nt: TGTGCCAGCAGCCAACGCGGCCCCCGGGGGGATACGCAGTATTTT; cdr3_aa: CASSQRGPRGDTQYF
clone_size: .; v_call: TRBV6-1; j_call: TRBJ2-7; d_call: TRBD1; cdr3_nt: TGTGCCAGCAGTGAATTGGGGACAGGGGAGTACTTC; cdr3_aa: CASSELGTGEYF
clone_size: .; v_call: TRBV6-5; j_call: TRBJ1-2; d_call: TRBD1; cdr3_nt: TGTGCCAGCAGAGTAGGACAGGGGGTAGCTGGCTACACCTTC; cdr3_aa: CASRVGQGVAGYTF
clone_size: .; v_call: TRBV28; j_call: TRBJ2-3; d_call: TRBD1; cdr3_nt: TGTGCCAGCAGGCTGACAGGGGAGACAGATACGCAGTATTTT; cdr3_aa: CASRLTGETDTQYF
clone_size: .; v_call: TRBV19; j_call: TRBJ1-2; d_call: TRBD1; cdr3_nt: TGTGCCAGTAGTATACAGGGGGCGTACTATGGCTACACCTTC; cdr3_aa: CASSIQGAYYGYTF
clone_size: few; v_call: TRBV19; j_call: TRBJ2-3; d_call: TRBD2; cdr3_nt: TGTGCCAGTCAGCGACTAGCGGGATACACAGATACGCAGTATTTT; cdr3_aa: CASQRLAGYTDTQYF